The rows below give T cell receptor beta chains drawn from one sample of a study of OX40 agonist ivuxolimab in advanced cancers. Repertoires were generated with immunoSEQ multiplex PCR, while TCRdb's copy carries only in-frame clones and drops some. Of 45,000 to 65,000 clones in the sample, less than 95% are singletons; the top ten hold around 9.3%. This specimen consisted of CD4+ or CD8+ T cells sorted from blood, obtained in a trial of the OX40 agonist ivuxolimab. The receptors originated from an adult with an advanced solid tumor such as melanoma, head and neck, liver or kidney cancer. CDR3s leave out the opening cysteine and the closing phenylalanine or tryptophan.

TRBV5-8,ASSLEGASTEAF
TRBV4-2,ASSPPGGTGSLPNTGELF
TRBV7-6,ASSVRTGEETQY
TRBV28,ASSWTGALEDTQY
TRBV7-9,ASSSPLGLQETQY
TRBV29-1,SVELQSNLAANEKLF
TRBV5-4,ASEADDSYEQY
TRBV4-2,ASSLEGAGSTDTQY
TRBV6-6,ASSYSGGGYT
TRBV2,ASSGGNSPLH
TRBV14,ASSRALGYPFTDTQY
TRBV11-2,ASSWYRVGGELF
TRBV9,ASSVAKGNTGELF
TRBV4-3,ASSLRLKRDSHSPLH
TRBV15,ATSRDIGDRHQAKDNEKLF
TRBV7-9,ASSFGTGYEQY
TRBV7-9,ASSLVREVDSPLH
TRBV10-3,AISESRTGSNYEQY
TRBV4-2,ASSQDRLTTGELF
TRBV19,ASSIDGTQGAYEQY
TRBV11-2,ASSLELGWNTEAF
TRBV23-1,AINRDKKGTEAF
TRBV28,ASSYRNNEQF
TRBV4-1,ASSLMSTGVFGNTIY
TRBV19,ASSLSSYNEQF
TRBV5-5,ASSYAGYEQY
TRBV11-2,ASSLPRTGLANYYEQY
TRBV5-6,ASSLVYSNQPQH
TRBV7-3,ASSMGQGSHYEQY
TRBV11-2,ASSLGVELTPMNTEAF
TRBV19,ASSIGAANTEAF
TRBV28,ASSFAGVNTEAF
TRBV27,ASSAKGGLSYGYT
TRBV5-5,ASSLDEYSPYNEQF
TRBV5-5,ASSLEPDYGYT
TRBV9,ASSVEGGNTEAF
TRBV10-3,AISESNGPRGTEAF
TRBV2,ASKRAAYEQY
TRBV7-2,ASSFTGGHTYEQY
TRBV5-4,ASSLFGGPGQPQH
TRBV11-3,ASSLQRGELF
TRBV19,ASSFGPPRNGYT